A single T cell receptor (beta chain) is shown here with its context. No antigen is known for it. The limits of the CDR3 on the DNA are not certain, so only TCRdb's listed CDR3 is given. Libraries were prepared by immunoSEQ multiplex PCR; TCRdb keeps only in-frame clonotypes and omits some of them. The data hold around 100,000 clones, with over 90% observed a single time. This sample is drawn from a study of T cells in pancreatic ductal adenocarcinoma. The germline CDR1 and CDR2 sequences are SGHTA and FQGTGA. Termini included, the CDR3 measures 16 amino acids. Study-wide findings and caveats: Compared with tumor, blood showed more total productive templates and approximately 8-fold more clonotypes. No significant tumor-blood clonality difference; means were about 0.1 and 0.07. Enrichment of CD45RO+ effector over naive T cells in tumors may bias clonality.

No neoadjuvant therapy was given to the selected pancreatic ductal adenocarcinoma patients before their surgery. The sequence was collected from a human donor with pancreatic ductal adenocarcinoma. The chain joins TRBV7-3 to TRBJ2-2; the D segment call TRBD1 is taken from the table without a DNA check. The sequenced sample was PBMCs. The CDR3 here is CASSLWAGFGAGELFF.